The 15 T cell receptor beta chains reported below all come from one sample, sequenced in a study of read filtering for tumor transcriptome and immune sequencing (dated by TCRdb to about 2020). Instrument on record: Illumina HiSeq 4000. The Immunoverse kit was used to build TCR libraries from 400 ng RNA, with molecular barcoded adaptors covering alpha/delta and beta/gamma chains. Clones were called with MiXCR by TCRdb after fastp trimmed the public reads at Q25, and only in-frame beta chains were retained. Merged by CDR3 protein, the rows form single entries marked with the most common genes and DNA. The sample yields about 57,000 distinct CDR3 sequences; approximately 15% were counted once. The ten largest clones add up to over 40% of the sample. The specimen was a population of CD138-negative cells sorted from bone marrow. Taken with the paper, the label for cell subset or site translates to: bone marrow mononuclear cells depleted of CD138+ plasma/myeloma cells by negative magnetic selection. The receptors here all came from a donor at least 40 years old with multiple myeloma.

This clonotype was counted ten times or more. The gene calls are TRBV20-1 and TRBJ1-5; D is perhaps TRBD1 (5 bases). V lost 2 bases to trimming and J lost 2 bases, with 13 bases between them. The CDR3 covers 15 residues. Germline CDR1 reads DFQATT; CDR2 reads SNEGSKA (reference sequence). The CDR3 sequence is CSARFPGLGNQPQHF. The DNA for the CDR3 is TGCAGTGCTAGATTCCCGGGGCTGGGCAATCAGCCCCAGCATTTT.

The table lists this clonotype with a few counts. The chain uses TRBV29-1 and TRBJ2-5; D remains unclear. The V gene's germline CDR1 is SQVTM and CDR2 ANQGSEA. The CDR3 extends over 16 amino acids. Trimming stripped 2 bases from V and 5 bases from J, with 21 bases between. For the CDR3, the DNA is TGCAGCGTTGAAATGAGGAGCACTATAATCGGGGAGACCCAGTACTTC. It encodes CSVEMRSTIIGETQYF.

The genes are TRBV7-2 and TRBJ2-1; 10 bases match TRBD2. V was pared by 8 bases and J by 8 bases, with 12 bases of the junction left unmatched. This CDR3 is 15 amino acids long. CDR1 SGHTA and CDR2 FQGNSA come from the germline V gene. The CDR3 spells CASGSAGGPVDEQFF. CDR3 nucleotide sequence: TGTGCCAGCGGCTCAGCGGGAGGGCCAGTGGATGAGCAGTTCTTC.

This clonotype was recorded at least ten times. The chain links TRBV20-1 to TRBJ2-3; 9 nucleotides agree with TRBD1. This CDR3 region has 16 residues. Germline loops: CDR1 DFQATT, CDR2 SNEGSKA (reference sequence). The V and J ends lost 2 bases and 6 bases, in that order; junction bases with no gene match: 12. The CDR3 DNA is TGCAGTGCTAGAAGAGGGGGACAGGGCGAGGGGGATACGCAGTATTTT. Its translation is CSARRGGQGEGDTQYF.

Comments on this clonotype: The CDR3 ends on some other residue instead of the conserved phenylalanine or tryptophan, so this is likely a read error. This chain links TRBV5-6 with TRBJ1-2, with TRBD1 matching over 8 bases. V lost 2 bases to trimming and J lost 5 bases; unmatched junction nucleotides: 8. The CDR3 is 15 residues long. The germline V gene encodes CDR1 SGHDT and CDR2 YYEEEE. The CDR3: CASSFTDRVEYGYTI. The CDR3 DNA reads as TGTGCCAGCAGCTTCACGGACAGGGTGGAATATGGCTACACCATC.

About this clonotype itself: The junction departs from the called germline gene at one end, perhaps through a read error. The chain has TRBV6-1 and TRBJ2-2; 7 positions match TRBD1. CDR3 length: 15 amino acids. Germline CDR1 is MNHNS and CDR2 is SASEGT. The chain's CDR3 is CANSTGTENTGELFF. The CDR3 nucleotides are TGTGCCAACAGTACCGGGACAGAGAACACCGGGGAGCTGTTTTTT.

The table lists this clonotype with many counts. The DNA of the CDR3 is TGTGCCAGCAGTTTGATCCCCGGGAACAATGAGCAGTTCTTC. Translation: CASSLIPGNNEQFF. The V gene is TRBV12-3 or TRBV12-4, the J gene TRBJ2-1, with D possibly TRBD2 on 5 matching bases. The CDR3 is 14 amino acids. Trimming left V 3 bases short and J 5 bases short, with 11 bases between.

This clonotype appeared many times. V is TRBV5-1 and J is TRBJ2-7; 7 bases agree with TRBD2. Trimming removed 4 bases from V and 3 bases from J; junction bases left unmatched: 7. The CDR3 extends over 14 amino acids. Germline V gene lookup returns CDR1 SGHRS and CDR2 YFSETQ. As DNA, the CDR3 is TGCGCCAGCAGCACTAGCGTTGGCGACTACGAGCAGTACTTC. Translated, it gives CASSTSVGDYEQYF.

About this clonotype: This may stem from a read error, because a much larger clone lies one nucleotide away. The rearrangement links TRBV6-4 to TRBJ1-1; the D is unclear. This CDR3 spans 13 amino acids. Per the germline V gene, CDR1 is MRHNA and CDR2 is SNTAGT. The CDR3 bases are TGTGCCAGCAGTACTACAATGAACGCTGAAGCTTTCTTT. Protein sequence: CASSTTMNAEAFF.

This clonotype showed up many times. The J gene is TRBJ1-2, the V gene TRBV29-1, with no clear D. CDR3 length: 15 amino acids. CDR1 is SQVTM and CDR2 is ANQGSEA in the germline V gene. Trimming removed 0 bases at V and 1 base at J, with 12 bases between. The CDR3 nucleotides are TGCAGCGTTGAAGATCTCACGGGCTTTAACTATGGCTACACCTTC. This codes for CSVEDLTGFNYGYTF.

Of note for this clonotype: Just one base apart from a much larger clone, this may be a read error. Because it lacks the conserved phenylalanine or tryptophan at the end, this CDR3 is likely a read error. The chain carries TRBV23-1 and TRBJ1-5; D is ambiguous. TRBV23-1 carries the ORF label, with uncertain function. The CDR3 covers 17 residues. Between the trimmed V and J ends, which lost 6 bases and 3 bases, there was a span of 21 bases. The CDR3: CASSQEAAGPPNQPQHL. The DNA for the CDR3 is TGCGCCAGCAGCCAAGAAGCAGCCGGGCCCCCCAATCAGCCCCAGCATCTT.

This clonotype was seen at least ten times. This chain connects TRBV29-1 to TRBJ2-1; 7 nucleotides align to TRBD2. J gave up 0 bases and V 7 bases, and 3 bases lay outside the gene matches. Germline lookup yields CDR1 SQVTM and CDR2 ANQGSEA. The CDR3 totals 13 residues. CDR3 residues: CSALAASYNEQFF. The CDR3, as DNA: TGCAGCGCCCTAGCGGCCTCCTACAATGAGCAGTTCTTC.

A note on this clonotype: It may be a read error: a sequence one base away is much more abundant. The chain links TRBV29-1 to TRBJ2-1; TRBD1 matches at 7 bases. This CDR3 region has 14 residues. CDR1 SQVTM and CDR2 ANQGSEA come from the germline V gene. The V and J ends lost 8 bases and 2 bases, in that order; junction bases with no gene match: 9. The CDR3: CSTSGQGAYNEQFF. The DNA for the CDR3 is TGCAGCACGTCAGGGCAGGGGGCCTACAATGAGCAGTTCTTC.

This clonotype was recorded at least ten times. V and J are TRBV2 and TRBJ1-5; D perhaps matches TRBD1 (6 bases). Germline V gives CDR1 SNHLY, CDR2 FYNNEI. V was trimmed by 6 bases and J by 0 bases, leaving 12 bases between them. The CDR3 runs to 15 residues. The CDR3 DNA reads TGTGCCAGCAGACCGACAGGACATAGCAATCAGCCCCAGCATTTT. It yields the protein CASRPTGHSNQPQHF.

Ten or more counts support this clonotype. This chain joins TRBV6-5 and TRBJ2-2; TRBD2 matches 7 bases. CDR1 is MNHEY, CDR2 SVGAGI, per germline. Germline trimming cut 7 bases from V and 3 bases from J; bases unmatched to any gene: 11. The CDR3 has 16 amino acids. This chain's CDR3 is CASTQHGRGYTGELFF. In DNA, the CDR3 is TGTGCCAGCACCCAACATGGGAGGGGATACACCGGGGAGCTGTTTTTT.